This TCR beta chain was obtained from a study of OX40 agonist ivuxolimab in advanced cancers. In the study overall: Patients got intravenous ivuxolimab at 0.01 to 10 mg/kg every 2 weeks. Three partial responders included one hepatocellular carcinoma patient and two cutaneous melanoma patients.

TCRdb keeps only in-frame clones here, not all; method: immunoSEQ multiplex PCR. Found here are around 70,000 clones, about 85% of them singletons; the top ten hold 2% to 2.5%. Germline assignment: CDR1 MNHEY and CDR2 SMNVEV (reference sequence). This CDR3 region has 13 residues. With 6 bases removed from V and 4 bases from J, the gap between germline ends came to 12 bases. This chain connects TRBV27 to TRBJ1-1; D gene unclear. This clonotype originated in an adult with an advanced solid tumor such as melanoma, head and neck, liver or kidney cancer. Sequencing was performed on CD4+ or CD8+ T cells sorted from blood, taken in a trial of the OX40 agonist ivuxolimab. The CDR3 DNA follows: TGTGCCAGCAGGCTCGGGAGGTCCACTGAAGCTTTCTTT. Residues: CASRLGRSTEAFF.